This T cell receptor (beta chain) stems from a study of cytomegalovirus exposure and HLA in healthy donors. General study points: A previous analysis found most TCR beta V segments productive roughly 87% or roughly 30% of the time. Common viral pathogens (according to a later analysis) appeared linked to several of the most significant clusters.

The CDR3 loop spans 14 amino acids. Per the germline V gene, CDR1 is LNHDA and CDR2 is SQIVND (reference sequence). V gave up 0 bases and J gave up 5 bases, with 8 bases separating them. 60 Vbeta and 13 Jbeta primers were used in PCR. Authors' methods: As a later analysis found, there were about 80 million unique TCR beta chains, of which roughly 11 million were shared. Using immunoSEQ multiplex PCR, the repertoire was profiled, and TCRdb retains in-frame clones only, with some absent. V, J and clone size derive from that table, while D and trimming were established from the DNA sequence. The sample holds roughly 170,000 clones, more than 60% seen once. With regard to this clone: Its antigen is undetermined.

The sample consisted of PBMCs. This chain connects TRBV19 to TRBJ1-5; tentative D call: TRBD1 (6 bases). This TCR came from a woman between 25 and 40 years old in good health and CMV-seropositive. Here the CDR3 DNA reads TGTGCCAGTAGTATAGAACAGGGAGATCAGCCCCAGCATTTT. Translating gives CASSIEQGDQPQHF. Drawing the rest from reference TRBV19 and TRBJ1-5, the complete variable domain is DGGITQSPKYLFRKEGQNVTLSCEQNLNHDAMYWYRQDPGQGLRLIYYSQIVNDFQKGDIAEGYSVSREKKESFPLTVTSAQKNPTAFYLCASSIEQGDQPQHFGDGTRLSIL.